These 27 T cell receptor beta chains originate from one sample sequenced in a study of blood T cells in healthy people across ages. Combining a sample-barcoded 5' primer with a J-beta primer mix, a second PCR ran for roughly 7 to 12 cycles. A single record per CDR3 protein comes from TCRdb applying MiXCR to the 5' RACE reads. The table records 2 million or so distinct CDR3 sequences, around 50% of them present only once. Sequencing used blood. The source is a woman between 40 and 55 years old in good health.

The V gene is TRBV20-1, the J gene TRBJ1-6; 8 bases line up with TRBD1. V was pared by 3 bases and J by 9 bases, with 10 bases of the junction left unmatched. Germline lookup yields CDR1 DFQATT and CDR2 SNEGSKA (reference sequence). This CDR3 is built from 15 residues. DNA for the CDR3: TGCAGTGCTAGGAACAGTCAGGGGGCAGGTTCACCCCTCCACTTT. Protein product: CSARNSQGAGSPLHF.

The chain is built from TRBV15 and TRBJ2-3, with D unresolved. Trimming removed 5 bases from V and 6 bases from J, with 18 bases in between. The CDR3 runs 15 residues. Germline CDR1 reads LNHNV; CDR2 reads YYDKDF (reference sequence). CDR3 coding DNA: TGTGCCACCAGCCGTGACTTCTCCCACGGGGATACGCAGTATTTT. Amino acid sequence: CATSRDFSHGDTQYF.

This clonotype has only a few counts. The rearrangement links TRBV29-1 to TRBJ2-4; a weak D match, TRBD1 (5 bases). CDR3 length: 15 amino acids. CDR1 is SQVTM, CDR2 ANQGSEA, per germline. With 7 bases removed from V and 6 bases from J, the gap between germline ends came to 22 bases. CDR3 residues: CSAATNPAQGNIQYF. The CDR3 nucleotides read TGCAGCGCTGCAACGAATCCTGCGCAGGGAAACATTCAGTACTTC.

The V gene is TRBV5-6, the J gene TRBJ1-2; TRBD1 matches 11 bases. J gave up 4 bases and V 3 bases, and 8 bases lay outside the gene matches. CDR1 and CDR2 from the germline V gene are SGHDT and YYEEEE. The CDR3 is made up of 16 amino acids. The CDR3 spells CASSSDRGRRSYGYTF. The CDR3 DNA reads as TGTGCCAGCAGCTCGGACAGGGGGCGCAGGTCCTATGGCTACACCTTC.

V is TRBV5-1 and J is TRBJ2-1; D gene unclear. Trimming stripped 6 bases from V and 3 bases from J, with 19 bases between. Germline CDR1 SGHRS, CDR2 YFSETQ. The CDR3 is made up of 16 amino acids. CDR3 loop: CASTEEGQFSYNEQFF. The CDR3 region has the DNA TGCGCCAGCACCGAAGAAGGGCAGTTCAGCTACAATGAGCAGTTCTTC. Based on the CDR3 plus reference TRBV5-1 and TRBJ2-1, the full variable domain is KAGVTQTPRYLIKTRGQQVTLSCSPISGHRSVSWYQQTPGQGLQFLFEYFSETQRNKGNFPGRFSGRQFSNSRSEMNVSTLELGDSALYLCASTEEGQFSYNEQFFGPGTRLTVL.

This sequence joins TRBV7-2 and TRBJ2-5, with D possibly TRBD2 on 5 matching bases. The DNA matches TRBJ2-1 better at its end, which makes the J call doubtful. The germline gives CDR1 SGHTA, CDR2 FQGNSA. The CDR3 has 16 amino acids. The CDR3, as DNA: TGTGCCAGCAGCCCCTCGCGGAGGAGTTCAGAAGAGACCCAGTTCTTC. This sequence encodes CASSPSRRSSEETQFF.

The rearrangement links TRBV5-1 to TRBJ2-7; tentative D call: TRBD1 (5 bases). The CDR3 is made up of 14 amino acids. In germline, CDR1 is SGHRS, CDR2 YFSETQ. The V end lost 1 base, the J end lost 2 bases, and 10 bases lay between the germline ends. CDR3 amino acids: CASSLSRVPYEQYF. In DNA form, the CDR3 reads TGCGCCAGCAGCTTGTCCAGGGTACCCTACGAGCAGTACTTC.

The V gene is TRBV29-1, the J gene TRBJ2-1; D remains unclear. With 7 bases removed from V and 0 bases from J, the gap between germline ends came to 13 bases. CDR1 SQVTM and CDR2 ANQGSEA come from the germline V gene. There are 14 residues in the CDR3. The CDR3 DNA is TGCAGCGCCGAGCCCGGTACCTCCTACAATGAGCAGTTCTTC. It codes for CSAEPGTSYNEQFF.

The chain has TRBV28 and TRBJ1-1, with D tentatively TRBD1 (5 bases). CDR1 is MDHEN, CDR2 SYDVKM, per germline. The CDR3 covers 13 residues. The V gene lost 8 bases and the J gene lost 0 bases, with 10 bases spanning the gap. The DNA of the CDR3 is TGTGCCAGCTCGGGACCGATGAACACTGAAGCTTTCTTT. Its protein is CASSGPMNTEAFF. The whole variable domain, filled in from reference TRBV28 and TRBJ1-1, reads DVKVTQSSRYLVKRTGEKVFLECVQDMDHENMFWYRQDPGLGLRLIYFSYDVKMKEKGDIPEGYSVSREKKERFSLILESASTNQTSMYLCASSGPMNTEAFFGQGTRLTVV.

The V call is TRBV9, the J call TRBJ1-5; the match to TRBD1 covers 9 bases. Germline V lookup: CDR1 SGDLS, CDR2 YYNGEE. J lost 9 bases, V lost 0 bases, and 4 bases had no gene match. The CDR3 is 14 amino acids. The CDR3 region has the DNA TGTGCCAGCAGCGTAGGGGACAGGGTTTCGCCCCAGCATTTT. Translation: CASSVGDRVSPQHF.

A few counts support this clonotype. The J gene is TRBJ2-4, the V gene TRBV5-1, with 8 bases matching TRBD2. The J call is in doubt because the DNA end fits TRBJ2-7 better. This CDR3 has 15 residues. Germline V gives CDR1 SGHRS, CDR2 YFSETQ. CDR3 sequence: CASSLVASGLREQYF. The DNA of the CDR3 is TGCGCCAGCAGCTTGGTCGCTAGCGGGCTACGCGAGCAGTACTTC.

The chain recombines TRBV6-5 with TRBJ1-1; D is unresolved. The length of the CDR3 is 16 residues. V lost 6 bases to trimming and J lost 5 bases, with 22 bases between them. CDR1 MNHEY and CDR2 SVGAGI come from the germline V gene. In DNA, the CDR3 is TGTGCCAGCAGCCCCCCGGCCGAGCTTCGGGGAACTGAAGCTTTCTTT. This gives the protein CASSPPAELRGTEAFF.

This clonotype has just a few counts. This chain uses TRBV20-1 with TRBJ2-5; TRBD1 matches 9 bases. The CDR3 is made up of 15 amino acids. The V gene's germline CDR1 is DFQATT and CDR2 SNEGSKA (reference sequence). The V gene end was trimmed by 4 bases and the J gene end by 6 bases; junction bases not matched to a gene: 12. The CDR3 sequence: CSAISPGQGLKTQYF. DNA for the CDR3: TGCAGTGCTATCTCGCCGGGACAGGGATTAAAGACCCAGTACTTC.

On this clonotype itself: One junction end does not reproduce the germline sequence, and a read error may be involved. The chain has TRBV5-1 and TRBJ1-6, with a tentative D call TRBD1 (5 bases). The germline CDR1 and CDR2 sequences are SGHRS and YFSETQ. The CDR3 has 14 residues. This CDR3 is CASGSGQDNSPPHF. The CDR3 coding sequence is TGCGCCAGCGGCTCGGGGCAGGATAATTCACCCCCCCACTTT.

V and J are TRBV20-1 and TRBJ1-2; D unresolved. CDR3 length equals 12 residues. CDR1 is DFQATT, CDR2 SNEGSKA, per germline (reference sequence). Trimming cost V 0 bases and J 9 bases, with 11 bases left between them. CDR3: CSARDIAESYTF. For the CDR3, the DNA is TGCAGTGCTAGAGACATTGCCGAAAGCTACACCTTC.

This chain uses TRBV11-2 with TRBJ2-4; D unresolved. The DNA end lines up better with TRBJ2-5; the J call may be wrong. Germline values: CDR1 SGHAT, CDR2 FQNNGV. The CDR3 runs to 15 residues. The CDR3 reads CASSLPRLGQETQYF. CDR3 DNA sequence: TGTGCCAGCAGCTTGCCCAGACTGGGCCAAGAGACCCAGTACTTC.

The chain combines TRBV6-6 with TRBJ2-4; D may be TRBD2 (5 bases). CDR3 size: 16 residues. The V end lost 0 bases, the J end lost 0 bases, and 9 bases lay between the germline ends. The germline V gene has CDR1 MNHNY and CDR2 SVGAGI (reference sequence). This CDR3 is CASSYSSGIAKNIQYF. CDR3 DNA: TGTGCCAGCAGTTACTCATCGGGGATAGCCAAAAACATTCAGTACTTC.

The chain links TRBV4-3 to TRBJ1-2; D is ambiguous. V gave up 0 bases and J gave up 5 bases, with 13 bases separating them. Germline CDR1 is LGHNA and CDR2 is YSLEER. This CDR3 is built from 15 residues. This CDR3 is CASSQDRSILYGYTF. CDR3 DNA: TGCGCCAGCAGCCAAGATCGGAGCATTCTTTATGGCTACACCTTC.

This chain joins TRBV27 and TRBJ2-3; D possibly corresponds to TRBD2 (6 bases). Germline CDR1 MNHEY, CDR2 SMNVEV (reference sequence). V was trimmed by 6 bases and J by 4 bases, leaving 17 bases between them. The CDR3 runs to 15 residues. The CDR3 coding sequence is TGTGCCAGCAGAAAGACTAGTTTGTTCTCAGATACGCAGTATTTT. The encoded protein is CASRKTSLFSDTQYF.

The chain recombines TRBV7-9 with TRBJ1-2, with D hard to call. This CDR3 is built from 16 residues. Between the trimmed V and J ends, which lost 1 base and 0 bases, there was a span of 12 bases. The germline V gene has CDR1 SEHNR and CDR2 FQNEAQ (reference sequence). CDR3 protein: CASSLVEAVTNYGYTF. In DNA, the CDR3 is TGTGCCAGCAGCTTAGTGGAGGCAGTGACTAACTATGGCTACACCTTC.

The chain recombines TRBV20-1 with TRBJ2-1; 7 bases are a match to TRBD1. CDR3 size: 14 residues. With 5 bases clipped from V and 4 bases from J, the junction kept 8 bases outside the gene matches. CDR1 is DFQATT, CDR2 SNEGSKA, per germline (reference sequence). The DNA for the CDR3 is TGCAGTGCTCCCGACAGGGTTCTTTACAATGAGCAGTTCTTC. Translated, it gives CSAPDRVLYNEQFF.

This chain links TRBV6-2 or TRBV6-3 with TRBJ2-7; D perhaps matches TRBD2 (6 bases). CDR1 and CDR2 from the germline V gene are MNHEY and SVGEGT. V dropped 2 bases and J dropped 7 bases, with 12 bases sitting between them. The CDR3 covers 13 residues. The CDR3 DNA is TGTGCCAGCAGTTACCGTCGGGCGGGGGAGCAGTACTTC. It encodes CASSYRRAGEQYF.

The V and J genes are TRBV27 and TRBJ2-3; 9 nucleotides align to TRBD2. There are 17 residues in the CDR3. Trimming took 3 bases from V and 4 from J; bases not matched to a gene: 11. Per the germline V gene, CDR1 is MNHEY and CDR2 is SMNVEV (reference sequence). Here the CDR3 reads CASSFSGRGGFADTQYF. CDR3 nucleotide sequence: TGTGCCAGCAGTTTCTCGGGGCGGGGGGGCTTCGCAGATACGCAGTATTTT.

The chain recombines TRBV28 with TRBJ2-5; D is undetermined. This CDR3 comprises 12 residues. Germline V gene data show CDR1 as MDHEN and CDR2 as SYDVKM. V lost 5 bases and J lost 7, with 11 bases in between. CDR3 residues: CASSPLLGTQYF. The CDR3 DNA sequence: TGTGCCAGCAGTCCACTACTGGGGACCCAGTACTTC.

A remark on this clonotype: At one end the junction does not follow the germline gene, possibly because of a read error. CDR3 in amino acids: CASSQSGTSIDTQYF. The DNA of the CDR3 is TGCGCCAGCAGCCAATCCGGGACTAGCATAGATACGCAGTATTTT. The chain uses TRBV4-1 and TRBJ2-3; TRBD2 matches at 9 bases. The CDR3 consists of 15 residues. The germline V gene encodes CDR1 MGHRA and CDR2 YSYEKL.

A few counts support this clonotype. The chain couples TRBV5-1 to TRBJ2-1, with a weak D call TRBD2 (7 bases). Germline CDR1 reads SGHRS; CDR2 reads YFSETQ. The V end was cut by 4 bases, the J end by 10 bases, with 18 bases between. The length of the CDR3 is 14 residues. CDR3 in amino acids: CASSHNPGGYEQFF. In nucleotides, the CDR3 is TGCGCCAGCAGCCACAACCCGGGGGGCTACGAGCAGTTCTTC.

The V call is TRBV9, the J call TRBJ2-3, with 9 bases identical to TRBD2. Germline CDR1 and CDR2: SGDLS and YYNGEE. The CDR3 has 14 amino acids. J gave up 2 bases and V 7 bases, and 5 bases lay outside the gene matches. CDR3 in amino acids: CASGEGLATDTQYF. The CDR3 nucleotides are TGTGCCAGCGGGGAGGGACTAGCCACAGATACGCAGTATTTT.